This is a list of T cell receptor beta chains from one sample in a study of brain T cells in children with intractable seizures. The assay was immunoSEQ multiplex PCR, and TCRdb's table has in-frame clones only and misses some. There are 100,000 to 120,000 clones in the sample; approximately 94% occur only once, and 3.8% lies in the top ten. Material: peripheral blood, obtained at surgery. The receptors come from a boy under three years old with hemimegalencephaly and intractable seizures. CDR3s include the opening cysteine and the closing phenylalanine or tryptophan. A D gene is named only where the DNA matches it firmly. For some rows the clone size is stated as once, few or many, or as a class when expanded; others skip it.

>-|-|TRBV10-3|TRBJ2-7
TGTGCCATTCGGACAGGTGGAGGGTACGAGCAGTACTTC
CAIRTGGGYEQYF
>-|-|TRBV4-1|TRBJ1-6
TGCGCCAGCAGCCCGACAGGATCTTATAATTCACCCCTCCACTTT
CASSPTGSYNSPLHF
>-|-|TRBV28|TRBJ1-2
TGTGCCAGCAGTCAGGGCTTCTATGGCTACACCTTC
CASSQGFYGYTF
>-|-|TRBV5-4|TRBJ2-1
TGTGCCAGCAGCTGGGACTACAATGAGCAGTTCTTC
CASSWDYNEQFF
>TRBD2|once|TRBV27|TRBJ2-7
TGTGCCAGCAGTTCGGGGGGGCCCCTTTTTGGGGAGCAGTACTTC
CASSSGGPLFGEQYF
>-|-|TRBV5-1|TRBJ1-4
TGCGCCAGCAGCTTGGGCCTTACTAATGAAAAACTGTTTTTT
CASSLGLTNEKLFF
>TRBD2|-|TRBV5-6|TRBJ2-1
TGTGCCAGCAGCTTGGACCTAGCGGGACCCAGCTCCTACAATGAGCAGTTCTTC
CASSLDLAGPSSYNEQFF
>-|-|TRBV28|TRBJ1-1
TGTGCCAGCAGTTTAAGCGGAGACACTGAAGCTTTCTTT
CASSLSGDTEAFF
>TRBD1|-|TRBV27|TRBJ2-1
TGTGCCAGCAGTTTACCGGGACAGTGGGGGAATGAGCAGTTCTTC
CASSLPGQWGNEQFF
>-|once|TRBV5-6|TRBJ1-5
TGTGCCAGCAGCTTGGGAGGCGGGGGCGCGGCTTTCAATCAGCCCCAGCATTTT
CASSLGGGGAAFNQPQHF
>-|-|TRBV4-3|TRBJ2-7
TGCGCCAGCAGCCAAGAAGGGCTGGGCCCCTACGAGCAGTACTTC
CASSQEGLGPYEQYF
>-|-|TRBV27|TRBJ2-7
TGTGCCAGCAGTTTGCCCGGTCGCTCCTACGAGCAGTACTTC
CASSLPGRSYEQYF
>-|-|TRBV27|TRBJ2-7
TGTGCCAGCAGTTTAATCAGGGGAACCTACGAGCAGTACTTC
CASSLIRGTYEQYF